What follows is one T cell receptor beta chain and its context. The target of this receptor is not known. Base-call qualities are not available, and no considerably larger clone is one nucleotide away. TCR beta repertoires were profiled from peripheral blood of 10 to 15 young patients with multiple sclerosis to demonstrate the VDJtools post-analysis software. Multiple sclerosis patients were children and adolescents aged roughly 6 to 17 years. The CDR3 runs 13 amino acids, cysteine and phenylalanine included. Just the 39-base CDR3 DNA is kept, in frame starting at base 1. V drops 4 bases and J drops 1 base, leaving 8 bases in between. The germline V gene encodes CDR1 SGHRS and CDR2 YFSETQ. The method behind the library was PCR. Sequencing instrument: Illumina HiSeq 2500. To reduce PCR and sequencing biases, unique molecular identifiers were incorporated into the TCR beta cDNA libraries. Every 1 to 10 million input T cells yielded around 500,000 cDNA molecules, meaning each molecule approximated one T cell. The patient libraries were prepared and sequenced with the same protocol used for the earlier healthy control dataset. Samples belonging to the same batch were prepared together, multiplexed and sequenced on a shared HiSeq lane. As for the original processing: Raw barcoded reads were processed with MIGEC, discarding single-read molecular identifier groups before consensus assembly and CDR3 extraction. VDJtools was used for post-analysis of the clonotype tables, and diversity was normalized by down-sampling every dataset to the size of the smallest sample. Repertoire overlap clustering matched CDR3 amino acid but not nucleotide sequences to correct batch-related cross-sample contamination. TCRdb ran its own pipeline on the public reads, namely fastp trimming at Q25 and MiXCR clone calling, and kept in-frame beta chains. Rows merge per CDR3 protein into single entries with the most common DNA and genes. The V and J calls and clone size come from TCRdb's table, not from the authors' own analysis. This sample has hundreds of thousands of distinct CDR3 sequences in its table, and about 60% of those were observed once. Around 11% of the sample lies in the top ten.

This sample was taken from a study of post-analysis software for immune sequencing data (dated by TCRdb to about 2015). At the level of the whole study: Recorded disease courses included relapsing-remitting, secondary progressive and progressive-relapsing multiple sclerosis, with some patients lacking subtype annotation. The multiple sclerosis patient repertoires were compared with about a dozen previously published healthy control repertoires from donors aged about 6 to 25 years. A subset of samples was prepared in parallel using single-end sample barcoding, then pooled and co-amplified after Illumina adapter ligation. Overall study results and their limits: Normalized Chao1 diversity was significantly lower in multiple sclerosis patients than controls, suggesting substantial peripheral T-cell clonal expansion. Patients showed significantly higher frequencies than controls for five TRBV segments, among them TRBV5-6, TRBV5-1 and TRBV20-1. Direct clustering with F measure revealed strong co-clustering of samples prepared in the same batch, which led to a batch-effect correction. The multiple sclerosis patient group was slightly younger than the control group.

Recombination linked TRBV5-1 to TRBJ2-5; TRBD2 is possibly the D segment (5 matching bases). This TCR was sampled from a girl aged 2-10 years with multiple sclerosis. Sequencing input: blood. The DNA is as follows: TGCGCCAGCAGCATGAGCGGCCAAGAGACCCAGTACTTC. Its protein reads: CASSMSGQETQYF. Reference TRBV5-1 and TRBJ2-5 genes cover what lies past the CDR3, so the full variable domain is KAGVTQTPRYLIKTRGQQVTLSCSPISGHRSVSWYQQTPGQGLQFLFEYFSETQRNKGNFPGRFSGRQFSNSRSEMNVSTLELGDSALYLCASSMSGQETQYFGPGTRLLVL.